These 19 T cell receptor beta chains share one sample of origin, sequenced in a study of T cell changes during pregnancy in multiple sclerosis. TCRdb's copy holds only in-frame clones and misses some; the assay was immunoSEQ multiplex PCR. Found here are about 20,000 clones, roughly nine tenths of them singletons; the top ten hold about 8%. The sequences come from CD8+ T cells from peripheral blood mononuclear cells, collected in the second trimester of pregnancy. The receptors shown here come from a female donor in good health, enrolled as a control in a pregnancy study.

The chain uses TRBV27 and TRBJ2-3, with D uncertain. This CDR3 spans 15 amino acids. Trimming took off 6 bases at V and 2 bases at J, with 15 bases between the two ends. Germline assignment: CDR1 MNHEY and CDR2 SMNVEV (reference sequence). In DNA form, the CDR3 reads TGTGCCAGCAGAAGCTACCAACCCTTCACAGATACGCAGTATTTT. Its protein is CASRSYQPFTDTQYF.

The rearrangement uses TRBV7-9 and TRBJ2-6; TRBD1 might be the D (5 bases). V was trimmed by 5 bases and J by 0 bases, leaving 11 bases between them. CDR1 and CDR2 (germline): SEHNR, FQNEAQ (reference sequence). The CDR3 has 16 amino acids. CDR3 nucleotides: TGTGCCAGCAGCCGGAGTGGGGCCTCTGGGGCCAACGTCCTGACTTTC. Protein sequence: CASSRSGASGANVLTF.

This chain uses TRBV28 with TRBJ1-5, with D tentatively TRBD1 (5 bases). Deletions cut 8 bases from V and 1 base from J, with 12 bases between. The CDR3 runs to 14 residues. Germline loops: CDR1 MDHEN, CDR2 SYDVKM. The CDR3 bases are TGTGCCAGCGGGGCCCCTAACAGCAATCAGCCCCAGCATTTT. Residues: CASGAPNSNQPQHF. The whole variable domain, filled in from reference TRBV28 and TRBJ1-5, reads DVKVTQSSRYLVKRTGEKVFLECVQDMDHENMFWYRQDPGLGLRLIYFSYDVKMKEKGDIPEGYSVSREKKERFSLILESASTNQTSMYLCASGAPNSNQPQHFGDGTRLSIL.

The CDR3 region has the DNA TGTGCCAGCAGTGTTGACAGGGACACAGATACGCAGTATTTT. Its translation: CASSVDRDTDTQYF. The V call is TRBV6-1, the J call TRBJ2-3, with 7 positions matching TRBD1. The CDR3 totals 14 residues. V shed 4 bases and J 2 bases; nucleotides not matched to a gene: 3. The germline V gene has CDR1 MNHNS and CDR2 SASEGT.

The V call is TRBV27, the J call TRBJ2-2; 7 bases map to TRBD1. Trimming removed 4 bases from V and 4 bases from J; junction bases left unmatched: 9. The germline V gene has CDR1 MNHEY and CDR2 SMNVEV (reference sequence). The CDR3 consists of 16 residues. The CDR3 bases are TGTGCCAGCAGTTCGACAGGGCCCCCGGGCACCGGGGAGCTGTTTTTT. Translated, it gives CASSSTGPPGTGELFF.

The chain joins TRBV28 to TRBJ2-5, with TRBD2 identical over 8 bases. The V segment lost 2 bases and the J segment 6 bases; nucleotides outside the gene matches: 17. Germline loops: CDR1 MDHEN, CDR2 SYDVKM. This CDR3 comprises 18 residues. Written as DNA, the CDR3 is TGTGCCAGCAGTTTAGTAGGCGGCTCGGGAGGGTTTGTAAAGACCCAGTACTTC. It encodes CASSLVGGSGGFVKTQYF.

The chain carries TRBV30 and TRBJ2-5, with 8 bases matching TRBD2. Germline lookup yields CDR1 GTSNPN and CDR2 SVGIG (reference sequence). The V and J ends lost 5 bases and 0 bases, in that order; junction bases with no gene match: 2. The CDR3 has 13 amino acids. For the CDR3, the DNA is TGTGCCTGGGGTAGCGGGGACCAAGAGACCCAGTACTTC. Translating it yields CAWGSGDQETQYF.

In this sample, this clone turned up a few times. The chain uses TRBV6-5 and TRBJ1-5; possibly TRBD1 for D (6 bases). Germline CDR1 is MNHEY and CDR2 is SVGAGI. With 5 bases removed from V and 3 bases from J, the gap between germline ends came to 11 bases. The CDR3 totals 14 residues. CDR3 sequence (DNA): TGTGCCAGCAGTCCAGGGGTACCCAATCAGCCCCAGCATTTT. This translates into CASSPGVPNQPQHF.

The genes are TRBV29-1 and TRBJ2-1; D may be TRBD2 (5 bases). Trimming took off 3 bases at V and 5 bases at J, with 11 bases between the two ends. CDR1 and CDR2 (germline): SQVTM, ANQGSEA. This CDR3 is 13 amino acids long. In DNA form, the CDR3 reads TGCAGCGTTGATCGGCCGGGAAACAATGAGCAGTTCTTC. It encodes CSVDRPGNNEQFF.

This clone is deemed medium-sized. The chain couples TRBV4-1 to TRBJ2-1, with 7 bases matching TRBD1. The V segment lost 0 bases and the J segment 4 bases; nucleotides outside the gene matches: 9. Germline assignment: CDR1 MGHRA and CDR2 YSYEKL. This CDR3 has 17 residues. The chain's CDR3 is CASSQDPPGTEYNEQFF. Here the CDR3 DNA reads TGCGCCAGCAGCCAAGATCCCCCCGGGACAGAGTACAATGAGCAGTTCTTC.

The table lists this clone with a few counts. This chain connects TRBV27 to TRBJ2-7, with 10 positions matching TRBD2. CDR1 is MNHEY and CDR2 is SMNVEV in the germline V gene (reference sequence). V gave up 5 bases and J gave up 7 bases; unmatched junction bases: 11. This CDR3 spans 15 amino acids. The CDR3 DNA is TGTGCCAGCAGTCCCTCTAGCGGGAGTCCCTTAGAGCAGTACTTC. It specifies CASSPSSGSPLEQYF.

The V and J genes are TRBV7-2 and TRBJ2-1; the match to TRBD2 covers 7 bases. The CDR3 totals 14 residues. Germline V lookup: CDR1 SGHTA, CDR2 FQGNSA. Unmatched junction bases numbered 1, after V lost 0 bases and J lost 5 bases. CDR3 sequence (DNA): TGTGCCAGCAGCTTAGCGGGACTAAACAATGAGCAGTTCTTC. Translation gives CASSLAGLNNEQFF.

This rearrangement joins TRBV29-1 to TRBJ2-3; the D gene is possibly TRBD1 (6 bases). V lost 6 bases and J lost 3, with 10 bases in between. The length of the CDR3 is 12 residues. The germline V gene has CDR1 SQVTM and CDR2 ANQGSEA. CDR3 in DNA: TGCAGCGTCGTTACAGGGACAGATACGCAGTATTTT. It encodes CSVVTGTDTQYF.

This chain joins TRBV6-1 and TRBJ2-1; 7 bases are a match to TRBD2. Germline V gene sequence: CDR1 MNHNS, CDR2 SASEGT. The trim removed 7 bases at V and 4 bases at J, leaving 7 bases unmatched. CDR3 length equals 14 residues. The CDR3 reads CASIPLAEYNEQFF. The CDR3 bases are TGTGCCAGCATTCCCCTAGCGGAATACAATGAGCAGTTCTTC.

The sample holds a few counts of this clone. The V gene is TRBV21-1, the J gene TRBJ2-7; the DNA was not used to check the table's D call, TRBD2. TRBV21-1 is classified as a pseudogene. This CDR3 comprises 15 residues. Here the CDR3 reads CASSKVTDRTDEQYF. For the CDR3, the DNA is TGTGCCAGCAGCAAAGTCACAGACCGGACTGACGAGCAGTACTTC.

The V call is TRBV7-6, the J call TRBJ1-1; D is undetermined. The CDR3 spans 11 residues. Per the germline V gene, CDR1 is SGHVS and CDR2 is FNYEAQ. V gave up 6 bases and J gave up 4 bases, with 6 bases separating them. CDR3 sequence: CASSRSTEAFF. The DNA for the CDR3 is TGTGCCAGCAGTAGAAGCACTGAAGCTTTCTTT. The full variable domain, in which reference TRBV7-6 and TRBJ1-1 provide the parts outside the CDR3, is GAGVSQSPRYKVTKRGQDVALRCDPISGHVSLYWYRQALGQGPEFLTYFNYEAQQDKSGLPNDRFSAERPEGSISTLTIQRTEQRDSAMYRCASSRSTEAFFGQGTRLTVV.

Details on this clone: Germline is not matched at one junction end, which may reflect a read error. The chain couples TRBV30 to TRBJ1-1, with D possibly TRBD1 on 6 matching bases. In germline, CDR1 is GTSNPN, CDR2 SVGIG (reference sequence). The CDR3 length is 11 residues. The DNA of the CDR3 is TGTACCTGGGGGGCGGCCACTGAAGCTTTCTTT. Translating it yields CTWGAATEAFF.

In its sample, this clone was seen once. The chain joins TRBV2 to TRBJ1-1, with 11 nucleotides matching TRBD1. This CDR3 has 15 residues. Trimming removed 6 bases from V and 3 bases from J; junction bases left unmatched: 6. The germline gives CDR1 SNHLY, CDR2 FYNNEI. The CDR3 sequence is CASSPGQGGYTEAFF. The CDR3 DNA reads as TGTGCCAGCAGCCCGGGACAGGGGGGGTACACTGAAGCTTTCTTT.

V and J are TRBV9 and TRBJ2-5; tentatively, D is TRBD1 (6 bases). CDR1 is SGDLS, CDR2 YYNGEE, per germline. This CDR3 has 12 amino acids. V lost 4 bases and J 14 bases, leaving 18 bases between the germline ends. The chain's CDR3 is CASSSLWTALYF. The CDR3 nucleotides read TGTGCCAGCAGCTCGCTCTGGACAGCCCTCTACTTC.